This T cell receptor (beta chain) was sequenced for a study of Ad26.COV2.S vaccination and SARS-CoV-2 variants. Study background: It was the COV1001 Ad26.COV2.S trial arm that included the donor.

Method: immunoSEQ multiplex PCR; TCRdb's copy keeps in-frame clones and lacks some. The data hold approximately 410,000 clones, with around 87% observed a single time. The V and J ends lost 4 bases and 5 bases, in that order; junction bases with no gene match: 5. This CDR3 region has 13 residues. CDR1 SGHDT and CDR2 YYEEEE come from the germline V gene. Study results and caveats: Ad26.COV2.S recipients had broader spike-specific TCRs (P = 0.0014).

Treatment defined: some 19 received Ad26.COV2.S at low or high dose, single or two shots; 5 received placebo; per-sample allocation not given. The samples were gathered on day 63 after the first injection of vaccine or placebo. In the vaccine, an Ad26 vector expressed the SARS-CoV-2 spike of the Wuhan strain. This clone has a single count. What it recognizes is unknown. The sequence was collected from a person between 18 and 65 years old who received the Ad26.COV2.S COVID-19 vaccine or a placebo. Material: peripheral blood, obtained in a trial of Ad26.COV2.S vaccine versus placebo. The rearrangement links TRBV5-6 to TRBJ2-7, with 8 bases lining up with TRBD1. CDR3 nucleotide sequence: TGTGCCAGCAGCCAGGGGGCGTCTCACGAGCAGTACTTC. Encoded protein: CASSQGASHEQYF.